The next 24 T cell receptor beta chains were all read from a single sample in a study of Graves' ophthalmopathy and Graves' hyperthyroidism. RNA transcripts yielded amplified TCR beta CDR3 regions. A first-round RT-PCR used HTBI primers, followed by a second-round multiplex PCR. TCRdb reprocessed the multiplex PCR reads with MiXCR, giving one entry per CDR3 protein. This table has about 1.2 million distinct CDR3 sequences, 36% appearing once. Specimen: peripheral blood or thyroid tissue (not recorded which). These receptors were obtained from an adult man with Graves' hyperthyroidism.

This clonotype has only a few counts. The chain employs TRBV15 and TRBJ2-7; D might be TRBD1 or TRBD2, each matching 5 bases. The ends were cut back, 5 bases at V and 5 bases at J, with 16 bases in the middle. CDR1 LNHNV and CDR2 YYDKDF come from the germline V gene (reference sequence). The CDR3 extends over 14 amino acids. DNA for the CDR3: TGTGCCACCAGCGGGGGTGAAGAGACCCACGAGCAGTACTTC. It encodes CATSGGEETHEQYF.

This clonotype was recorded at least ten times. The chain is built from TRBV11-2 and TRBJ1-5, with 8 bases identical to TRBD1. After removal of 1 base from V and 7 bases from J, the junction contained 3 bases not matched to a gene. Per the germline V gene, CDR1 is SGHAT and CDR2 is FQNNGV. CDR3 length: 14 residues. The CDR3 loop is CASSLAGQGQPQHF. The CDR3 nucleotides read TGTGCCAGCAGCTTAGCCGGACAGGGACAGCCCCAGCATTTT.

The CDR3 bases are TGCAGCGTTGCGGTGGGACCTGGGGTGAACACTGAAGCTTTCTTT. Protein sequence: CSVAVGPGVNTEAFF. V and J are TRBV29-1 and TRBJ1-1; a possible D gene is TRBD1 (5 bases). Trimming stripped 4 bases from V and 0 bases from J, with 15 bases between. This CDR3 spans 15 amino acids. Germline assignment: CDR1 SQVTM and CDR2 ANQGSEA. Full variable domain (outside the CDR3, taken from reference TRBV29-1 and TRBJ1-1): SAVISQKPSRDICQRGTSLTIQCQVDSQVTMMFWYRQQPGQSLTLIATANQGSEATYESGFVIDKFPISRPNLTFSTLTVSNMSPEDSSIYLCSVAVGPGVNTEAFFGQGTRLTVV.

The table lists this clonotype with a count of one. V is TRBV24-1 and J is TRBJ1-5; D unresolved. This CDR3 region has 15 residues. Germline V CDR1 and CDR2: KGHDR, SFDVKD. Trimming left V 9 bases short and J 4 bases short, with 18 bases between. CDR3 DNA: TGTGCCACCGGGCAGTCGGAGACCAGAAATCAGCCCCAGCATTTT. This sequence encodes CATGQSETRNQPQHF.

Worth noting for this clonotype: An end of the junction does not agree with germline; a read error may underlie this. V usage is TRBV16 and J usage is TRBJ1-2, with D perhaps matching TRBD1 (5 bases). Germline CDR1 is KGHSY and CDR2 is FQNENV. The CDR3 runs to 13 residues. The DNA for the CDR3 is TGTGCCAGCAGCGAGACAGTTAACTATGGCCACACCTTC. Its protein product is CASSETVNYGHTF.

As concerns this clonotype: A read error may account for a junction end that differs from germline. The chain is built from TRBV12-3 or TRBV12-4 and TRBJ2-6, with a possible D match to TRBD1 (6 bases). This CDR3 has 13 residues. The CDR3: CASSELGGNVLTF. Here the CDR3 DNA reads TGTGCCAGCAGTGAATTAGGGGGCAACGTCCTGACTTTC.

In this sample, this clonotype turned up many times. The chain employs TRBV7-2 and TRBJ1-2, with no clear D. The CDR3 has 11 residues. V was cut by 5 bases and J by 5 bases, with 6 bases left in between. Germline loops: CDR1 SGHTA, CDR2 FQGNSA. The CDR3 nucleotides read TGTGCCAGCAGCCCCCGGTATGGCTACACCTTC. Its translation: CASSPRYGYTF.

The chain uses TRBV10-2 and TRBJ1-1; TRBD1 might be the D (5 bases). This CDR3 is built from 15 residues. In germline, CDR1 is WSHSY, CDR2 SAAADI. The V and J ends lost 2 bases and 3 bases respectively, with 13 bases between them. The CDR3 DNA is TGCGCCAGCAGTGAGCCGGACACTACCTACACTGAAGCTTTCTTT. Its translation is CASSEPDTTYTEAFF.

This clonotype was seen repeatedly, ten times or more. The rearrangement links TRBV9 to TRBJ2-7, with 11 bases lining up with TRBD2. Losses at the gene ends were 4 bases for V and 2 bases for J; bases not matched to a gene: 8. The CDR3 contains 16 residues. Germline V lookup: CDR1 SGDLS, CDR2 YYNGEE. The DNA of the CDR3 is TGTGCCAGCAGCCCGGGGACTAGCGGACGTGCCTACGAGCAGTACTTC. Translated: CASSPGTSGRAYEQYF.

This CDR3 is CAIRGGPGLAAPVETQYF. For the CDR3, the DNA is TGTGCCATCAGGGGAGGACCTGGACTAGCGGCCCCCGTGGAGACCCAGTACTTC. The V call is TRBV10-3, the J call TRBJ2-5; TRBD2 aligns across 10 bases. CDR3 length: 18 amino acids. With 6 bases clipped from V and 5 bases from J, the junction kept 18 bases outside the gene matches. CDR1 and CDR2 (germline): ENHRY, SYGVKD.

This clonotype was recorded many times. This chain links TRBV7-9 with TRBJ1-5; the D is unclear. The ends were cut back, 3 bases at V and 1 base at J, with 13 bases in the middle. Germline assignment: CDR1 SEHNR and CDR2 FQNEAQ (reference sequence). The CDR3 is 16 amino acids. Here the CDR3 DNA reads TGTGCCAGCAGCTTTGGCGCAGAAATGAGCAATCAGCCCCAGCATTTT. This translates into CASSFGAEMSNQPQHF.

This clonotype has a count of ten or more. The V gene is TRBV20-1, the J gene TRBJ2-5; the match to TRBD1 covers 7 bases. With 8 bases clipped from V and 0 bases from J, the junction kept 6 bases outside the gene matches. There are 13 residues in the CDR3. Per the germline V gene, CDR1 is DFQATT and CDR2 is SNEGSKA (reference sequence). The CDR3 nucleotides are TGCAGTACGCACAGGGGAGACCAAGAGACCCAGTACTTC. Protein: CSTHRGDQETQYF.

In this sample, this clonotype turned up many times. This rearrangement joins TRBV11-2 to TRBJ2-2; no definite D call. This CDR3 is 13 amino acids long. In germline, CDR1 is SGHAT, CDR2 FQNNGV. Trimming stripped 1 base from V and 6 bases from J, with 6 bases between. The CDR3 coding sequence is TGTGCCAGCAGCTTAGTGCGCCCCGGGGAGCTGTTTTTT. It specifies CASSLVRPGELFF. Together with reference TRBV11-2 and TRBJ2-2, the CDR3 gives the full variable domain: EAGVAQSPRYKIIEKRQSVAFWCNPISGHATLYWYQQILGQGPKLLIQFQNNGVVDDSQLPKDRFSAERLKGVDSTLKIQPAKLEDSAVYLCASSLVRPGELFFGEGSRLTVL.

This clonotype has more than one count but fewer than ten. The chain combines TRBV28 with TRBJ1-4, with 8 positions matching TRBD1. Germline V gene data show CDR1 as MDHEN and CDR2 as SYDVKM. V lost 2 bases, J lost 4 bases, and 3 bases stayed unmatched. This CDR3 is built from 15 residues. The DNA of the CDR3 is TGTGCCAGCAGTTTAGACAGGGGAATTAATGAAAAACTGTTTTTT. Residues: CASSLDRGINEKLFF.

This clonotype has a single count. This could be a read error, since a much larger clone is one nucleotide away. Because the CDR3 is missing its conserved closing phenylalanine or tryptophan, this is likely a read error. The V and J genes are TRBV5-1 and TRBJ2-5; D possibly corresponds to TRBD2 (5 bases). CDR3 size: 15 residues. Trimming pared 5 bases from V and 5 bases from J, leaving 19 bases between. The germline gives CDR1 SGHRS, CDR2 YFSETQ. CDR3 in DNA: TGCGCCAGCAGAGCGGACGGAGCCTTGACTGAGACCCAGTACATC. Translating it yields CASRADGALTETQYI.

This clonotype was counted ten times or more. The V call is TRBV10-3, the J call TRBJ2-7; D call uncertain. Germline V lookup: CDR1 ENHRY, CDR2 SYGVKD. The CDR3 is 11 amino acids. Trimming took 10 bases from V and 3 from J, leaving 10 bases between them. The CDR3: CATASVYEQYF. The CDR3 DNA reads as TGTGCCACCGCGTCCGTCTACGAGCAGTACTTC.

This chain joins TRBV10-3 and TRBJ1-4; D call uncertain. The CDR3 length is 14 residues. Germline V CDR1 and CDR2: ENHRY, SYGVKD. V gave up 11 bases and J gave up 3 bases, with 16 bases separating them. The CDR3 reads CAGGGGRSNEKLFF. CDR3 nucleotide sequence: TGTGCCGGCGGAGGCGGGAGGTCTAATGAAAAACTGTTTTTT.

The genes are TRBV12-3 or TRBV12-4 and TRBJ2-5; no definite D call. The CDR3 is 11 amino acids. Trimming shortened V by 8 bases and J by 6 bases, and 10 bases separated the two germline ends. The CDR3 DNA follows: TGTGCCAGCGGGGATGAAAAGACCCAGTACTTC. Translated, it gives CASGDEKTQYF.

On this clonotype: The CDR3 carries no conserved terminal phenylalanine or tryptophan, so it likely arises from a read error. The DNA is omitted, as the CDR3 cannot be located on it reliably, and the CDR3 follows TCRdb's listing. The rearrangement joins TRBV19 to TRBJ2-5. CDR1 is LNHDA, CDR2 SQIVND, per germline (reference sequence). Counting both end residues, the CDR3 totals 8 amino acids. The CDR3 loop reads CASSKGYS.

The gene calls are TRBV20-1 and TRBJ2-5; perhaps TRBD2 as D (5 bases). This CDR3 comprises 12 residues. CDR1 and CDR2 from the germline V gene are DFQATT and SNEGSKA (reference sequence). The CDR3 nucleotides read TGCAGGGGAGAAGATAGCAATCAGCCCCAGTACTTC. This translates into CRGEDSNQPQYF.

V usage is TRBV12-3 or TRBV12-4 and J usage is TRBJ2-5; D is perhaps TRBD1 (6 bases). Trimming shortened V by 4 bases and J by 2 bases, and 20 bases separated the two germline ends. This CDR3 region has 17 residues. The CDR3 coding sequence is TGTGCCAGCAGTTCCGTCGCGCTTAGGGGGACACAAGAGACCCAGTACTTC. Amino acid sequence: CASSSVALRGTQETQYF.

At least ten counts were recorded for this clonotype. This sequence joins TRBV11-2 and TRBJ2-5, with TRBD2 identical over 13 bases. The ends lost 4 bases at V and 6 bases at J; junction bases unmatched: 8. CDR1 is SGHAT and CDR2 is FQNNGV in the germline V gene. The length of the CDR3 is 16 residues. Here the CDR3 reads CASSYGLAGVGQTQYF. The DNA of the CDR3 is TGTGCCAGCAGCTACGGACTAGCGGGAGTCGGTCAGACCCAGTACTTC.

This clonotype was observed a handful of times. One junction end disagrees with the germline gene, perhaps due to a read error. The CDR3 DNA reads TGTGCCAGCTCACCACCTAGCGGGGTCGTAAACGAGCAGTACTTC. Protein: CASSPPSGVVNEQYF. The chain couples TRBV10-2 to TRBJ2-7; 9 positions match TRBD2. CDR1 is WSHSY and CDR2 is SAAADI in the germline V gene. This CDR3 has 15 residues.

This rearrangement joins TRBV29-1 to TRBJ1-2; tentative D call: TRBD1 (5 bases). Germline V gene lookup returns CDR1 SQVTM and CDR2 ANQGSEA. The length of the CDR3 is 11 residues. V was clipped by 8 bases and J by 8 bases, with 15 bases between them. In DNA, the CDR3 is TGCAGCCTCTGGGGGACGGGCGGCTACACCTTC. Translation gives CSLWGTGGYTF.